What follows are 13 T cell receptor beta chains derived from one specimen sequenced in a study of blood T cell repertoires in COVID-19. Generated by immunoSEQ multiplex PCR, the TCRdb table keeps only in-frame clones and is missing some. The sample holds about 180,000 clones, about three quarters seen once. Sequenced material: peripheral blood. The receptors come from an elderly woman with COVID-19, enrolled during active disease.

The CDR3 DNA sequence: TGTGCCAGCAGCCAAGAGGGCAGAGCCTACGAGCAGTACTTC. Its protein product is CASSQEGRAYEQYF. The chain combines TRBV4-2 with TRBJ2-7; D gene unclear. The V end lost 0 bases, the J end lost 2 bases, and 8 bases lay between the germline ends. Germline CDR1 LGHNA, CDR2 YNFKEQ. The CDR3 is made up of 14 amino acids.

The rearrangement uses TRBV7-9 and TRBJ2-5; 10 bases map to TRBD1. V dropped 5 bases and J dropped 5; count of bases not matched to a gene: 11. Per germline, CDR1 SEHNR and CDR2 FQNEAQ (reference sequence). The CDR3 consists of 16 residues. The CDR3, as DNA: TGTGCCAGCAGCCCCCGAGGGACAGGGGACGCGGAGACCCAGTACTTC. Amino acid sequence: CASSPRGTGDAETQYF.

The V call is TRBV5-1, the J call TRBJ2-5; 12 nucleotides align to TRBD2. Germline trimming cut 0 bases from V and 5 bases from J; bases unmatched to any gene: 5. The CDR3 length is 16 residues. CDR1 and CDR2 (germline): SGHRS, YFSETQ. CDR3 in amino acids: CASSLGGLAGFETQYF. The DNA of the CDR3 is TGCGCCAGCAGCTTGGGAGGACTAGCGGGGTTTGAGACCCAGTACTTC. Based on the CDR3 plus reference TRBV5-1 and TRBJ2-5, the full variable domain is KAGVTQTPRYLIKTRGQQVTLSCSPISGHRSVSWYQQTPGQGLQFLFEYFSETQRNKGNFPGRFSGRQFSNSRSEMNVSTLELGDSALYLCASSLGGLAGFETQYFGPGTRLLVL.

The CDR3 is CASSTLWGQAEVYGYTF. DNA for the CDR3: TGTGCCAGTAGTACCCTCTGGGGGCAGGCCGAGGTCTATGGCTACACCTTC. The gene calls are TRBV19 and TRBJ1-2; TRBD1 might be the D (6 bases). Germline CDR1 and CDR2: LNHDA and SQIVND (reference sequence). The V end was cut by 4 bases, the J end by 4 bases, with 22 bases between. This CDR3 region has 17 residues.

This chain joins TRBV28 and TRBJ1-2, with D perhaps TRBD1 (5 bases). This CDR3 has 15 residues. The V end lost 8 bases, the J end lost 4 bases, and 20 bases lay between the germline ends. Per the germline V gene, CDR1 is MDHEN and CDR2 is SYDVKM. The CDR3 sequence: CASHLSGGIGYGYTF. The CDR3 DNA reads as TGTGCCAGCCATCTGAGCGGGGGAATCGGCTATGGCTACACCTTC.

The chain joins TRBV6-5 to TRBJ1-5, with no clear D. This CDR3 region has 13 residues. The V gene's germline CDR1 is MNHEY and CDR2 SVGAGI. The V and J ends lost 2 bases and 7 bases respectively, with 9 bases between them. The CDR3 bases are TGTGCCAGCAGTTACGGGCTTTGGCAGCCCCAGCATTTT. Protein: CASSYGLWQPQHF.

The CDR3 nucleotides are TGTGCCAGCAGTATGTGCGGGGTTTGCGAGCAGTACTTC. It specifies CASSMCGVCEQYF. The V and J genes are TRBV27 and TRBJ2-7; TRBD2 is a possible D gene (6 bases). Germline V gives CDR1 MNHEY, CDR2 SMNVEV (reference sequence). The CDR3 is 13 amino acids. The ends were cut back, 5 bases at V and 6 bases at J, with 14 bases in the middle.

V gene TRBV25-1 combines with J gene TRBJ1-6, with a weak D call TRBD1 (5 bases). This CDR3 region has 16 residues. CDR1 is MGHDK and CDR2 is SYGVNS in the germline V gene. Trimming cost V 8 bases and J 7 bases, with 21 bases left between them. The DNA of the CDR3 is TGTGCCAGCTTCTGGGGGGGGACTCTCCGGAATTCACCCCTCCACTTT. This gives the protein CASFWGGTLRNSPLHF. The full variable domain, in which reference TRBV25-1 and TRBJ1-6 provide the parts outside the CDR3, is EADIYQTPRYLVIGTGKKITLECSQTMGHDKMYWYQQDPGMELHLIHYSYGVNSTEKGDLSSESTVSRIRTEHFPLTLESARPSHTSQYLCASFWGGTLRNSPLHFGNGTRLTVT.

The chain is built from TRBV2 and TRBJ2-1; maybe TRBD2 (6 bases). Germline V gives CDR1 SNHLY, CDR2 FYNNEI. V lost 3 bases to trimming and J lost 7 bases, with 13 bases between them. The CDR3 consists of 14 residues. CDR3 region: CASSEGRRKNEQFF. CDR3 DNA: TGTGCCAGCAGTGAGGGGAGGAGGAAGAATGAGCAGTTCTTC.

In this sample, this clone turned up once. The genes are TRBV5-1 and TRBJ2-7; a weak D match, TRBD1 (5 bases). V lost 1 base and J lost 4, with 9 bases in between. CDR3 length: 13 amino acids. Germline V gene sequence: CDR1 SGHRS, CDR2 YFSETQ. CDR3 bases: TGCGCCAGCAGCTTGACAGGTGGTTACGAGCAGTACTTC. This sequence encodes CASSLTGGYEQYF.

Here the CDR3 reads CASSPSEAGGSYNEQFF. CDR3 in DNA: TGTGCCAGCAGCCCGTCGGAAGCGGGGGGTTCCTACAATGAGCAGTTCTTC. The chain uses TRBV7-9 and TRBJ2-1; 9 positions agree with TRBD2. Germline assignment: CDR1 SEHNR and CDR2 FQNEAQ (reference sequence). V shed 5 bases, J shed 1 base, and the junction held 9 bases outside the gene matches. The CDR3 has 17 residues.

J is TRBJ1-2 and V is TRBV6-5; a possible D gene is TRBD1 (5 bases). The V end was cut by 5 bases, the J end by 7 bases, with 20 bases between. Per the germline V gene, CDR1 is MNHEY and CDR2 is SVGAGI. There are 15 residues in the CDR3. The CDR3 DNA is TGTGCCAGCAGTCCGACAGCCGTTGGGGGGAGTGGCTACACCTTC. Translating gives CASSPTAVGGSGYTF.

The chain couples TRBV5-1 to TRBJ2-1, with D tentatively TRBD1 (6 bases). The V gene lost 1 base and the J gene lost 8 bases, with 13 bases spanning the gap. Germline loops: CDR1 SGHRS, CDR2 YFSETQ. The CDR3 has 14 residues. CDR3 loop: CASSLFPRGDEQFF. In DNA, the CDR3 is TGCGCCAGCAGCTTGTTTCCCAGGGGCGATGAGCAGTTCTTC.